This T cell receptor beta chain was sequenced during a study of blood T cells in healthy people across ages. Study findings and constraints: Strongly correlated with naive T cell percentage was TCR beta diversity.

The use of a sample-barcoded 5' primer and a J-beta primer mix characterized a second PCR of about 6 to 12 cycles. Sequencing of every sample gave 2.5 million or more CDR3-containing paired-end reads. TCRdb reprocessed the 5' RACE reads via MiXCR and lists one record per CDR3 protein. The sample yields approximately 850,000 distinct CDR3 sequences, under 45% seen once. Germline assignment: CDR1 SGDLS and CDR2 YYNGEE. The CDR3 loop spans 16 amino acids. Between the trimmed V and J ends, which lost 0 bases and 4 bases, there was a span of 16 bases. The sample holds a few counts of this clonotype. Its antigen is currently unknown.

The chain links TRBV9 to TRBJ1-2; D is possibly TRBD1 (5 bases). This TCR was sampled from a man aged 60 to 69 in good health. The sequencing sample was made of blood. The CDR3 DNA is TGTGCCAGCAGCGTAGACGAGAAGGGTGGGACCTATGGCTACACCTTC. This sequence encodes CASSVDEKGGTYGYTF.